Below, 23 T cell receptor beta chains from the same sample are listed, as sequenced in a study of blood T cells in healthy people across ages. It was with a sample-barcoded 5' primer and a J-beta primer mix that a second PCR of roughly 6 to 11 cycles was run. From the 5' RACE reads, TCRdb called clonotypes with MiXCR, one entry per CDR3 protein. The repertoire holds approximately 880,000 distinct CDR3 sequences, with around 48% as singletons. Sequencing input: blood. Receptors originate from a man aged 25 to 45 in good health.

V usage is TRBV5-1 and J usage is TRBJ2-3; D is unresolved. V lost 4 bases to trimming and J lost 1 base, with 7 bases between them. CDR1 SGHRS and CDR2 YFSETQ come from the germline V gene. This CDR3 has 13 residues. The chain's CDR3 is CASSDPGTDTQYF. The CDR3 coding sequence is TGCGCCAGCAGCGACCCCGGCACAGATACGCAGTATTTT.

The CDR3 sequence is CASSPKGTGLFGYTF. The CDR3 DNA follows: TGTGCCAGCAGTCCGAAGGGGACAGGATTGTTCGGCTACACCTTC. This chain joins TRBV14 and TRBJ1-2; 8 bases fit TRBD1. CDR1 and CDR2 from the germline V gene are SGHDN and FVKESK. V gave up 6 bases and J gave up 8 bases; unmatched junction bases: 14. The CDR3 has 15 amino acids. Supplemented by reference TRBV14 and TRBJ1-2, the full variable domain reads EAGVTQFPSHSVIEKGQTVTLRCDPISGHDNLYWYRRVMGKEIKFLLHFVKESKQDESGMPNNRFLAERTGGTYSTLKVQPAELEDSGVYFCASSPKGTGLFGYTFGSGTRLTVV.

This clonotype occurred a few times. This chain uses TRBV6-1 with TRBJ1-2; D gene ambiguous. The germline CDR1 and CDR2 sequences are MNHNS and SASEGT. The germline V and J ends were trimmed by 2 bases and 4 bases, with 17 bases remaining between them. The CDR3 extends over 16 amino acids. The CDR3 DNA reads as TGTGCCAGCAGTGAATACTCGGTCAGTAAAGTCTATGGCTACACCTTC. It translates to CASSEYSVSKVYGYTF.

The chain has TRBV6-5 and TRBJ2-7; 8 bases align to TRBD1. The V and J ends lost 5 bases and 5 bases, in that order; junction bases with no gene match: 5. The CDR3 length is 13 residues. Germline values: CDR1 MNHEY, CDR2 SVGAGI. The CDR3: CASSRTGPHEQYF. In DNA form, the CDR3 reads TGTGCCAGCAGTAGGACAGGGCCCCACGAGCAGTACTTC.

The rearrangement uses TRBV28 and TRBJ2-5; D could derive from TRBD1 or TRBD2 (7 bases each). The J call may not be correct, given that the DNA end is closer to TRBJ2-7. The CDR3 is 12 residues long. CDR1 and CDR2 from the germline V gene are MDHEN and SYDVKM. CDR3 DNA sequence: TGTGCCAGCAGGAGCAGGGGGGGCGAGCAGTACTTC. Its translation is CASRSRGGEQYF.

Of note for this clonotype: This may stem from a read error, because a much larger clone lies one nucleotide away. This CDR3 is CAGSLGAAWARETQYF. Here the CDR3 DNA reads TGTGCCGGCAGCTTAGGGGCAGCCTGGGCTCGAGAGACCCAGTACTTC. The chain links TRBV7-2 to TRBJ2-5, with D perhaps TRBD1 (5 bases). Germline lookup yields CDR1 SGHTA and CDR2 FQGNSA. The CDR3 length is 16 residues.

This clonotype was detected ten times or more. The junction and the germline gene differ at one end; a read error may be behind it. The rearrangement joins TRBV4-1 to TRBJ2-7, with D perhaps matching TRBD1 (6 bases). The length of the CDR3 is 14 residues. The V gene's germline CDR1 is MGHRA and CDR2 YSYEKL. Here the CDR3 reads CASSQGPSSYEQYF. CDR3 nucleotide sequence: TGTGCCAGCAGCCAGGGGCCGAGCTCCTACGAGCAGTACTTC.

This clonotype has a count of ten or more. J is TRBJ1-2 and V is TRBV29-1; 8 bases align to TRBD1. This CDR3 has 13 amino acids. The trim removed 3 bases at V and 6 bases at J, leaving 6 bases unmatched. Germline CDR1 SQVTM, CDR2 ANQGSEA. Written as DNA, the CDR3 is TGCAGCGTTGATGGTGCGACAGGGGATGGCTACACCTTC. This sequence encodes CSVDGATGDGYTF.

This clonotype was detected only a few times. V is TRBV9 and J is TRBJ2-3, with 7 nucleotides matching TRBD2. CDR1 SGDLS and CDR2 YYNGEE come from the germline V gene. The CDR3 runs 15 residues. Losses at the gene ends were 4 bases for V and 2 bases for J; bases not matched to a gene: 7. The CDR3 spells CASSPGTILTDTQYF. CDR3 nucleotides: TGTGCCAGCAGCCCCGGGACTATACTCACAGATACGCAGTATTTT. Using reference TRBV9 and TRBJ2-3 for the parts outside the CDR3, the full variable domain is DSGVTQTPKHLITATGQRVTLRCSPRSGDLSVYWYQQSLDQGLQFLIQYYNGEERAKGNILERFSAQQFPDLHSELNLSSLELGDSALYFCASSPGTILTDTQYFGPGTRLTVL.

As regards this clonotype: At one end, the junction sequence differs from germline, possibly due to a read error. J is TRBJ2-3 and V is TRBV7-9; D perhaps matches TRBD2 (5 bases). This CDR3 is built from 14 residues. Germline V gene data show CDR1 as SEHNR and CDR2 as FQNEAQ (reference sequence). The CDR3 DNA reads TGTGCCAGCAGCTCCCCAGCTAGCACAGAGACGCAGTATTTT. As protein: CASSSPASTETQYF.

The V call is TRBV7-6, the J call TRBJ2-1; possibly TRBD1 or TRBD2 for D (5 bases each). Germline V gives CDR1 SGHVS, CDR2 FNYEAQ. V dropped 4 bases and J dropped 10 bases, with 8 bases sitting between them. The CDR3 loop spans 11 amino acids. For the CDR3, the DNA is TGTGCCAGCAGCTACGGGGCAGAGCAGTTCTTC. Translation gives CASSYGAEQFF.

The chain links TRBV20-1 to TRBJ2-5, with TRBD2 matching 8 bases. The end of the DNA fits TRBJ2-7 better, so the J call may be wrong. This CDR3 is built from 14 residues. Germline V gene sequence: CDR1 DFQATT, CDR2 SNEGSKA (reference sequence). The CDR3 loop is CSARGGGSPNEQYF. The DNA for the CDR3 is TGCAGTGCTAGGGGCGGGGGGTCCCCCAACGAGCAGTACTTC.

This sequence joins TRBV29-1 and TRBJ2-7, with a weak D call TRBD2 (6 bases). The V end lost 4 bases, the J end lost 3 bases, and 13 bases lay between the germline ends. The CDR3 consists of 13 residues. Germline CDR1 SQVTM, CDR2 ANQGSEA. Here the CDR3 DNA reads TGCAGCGTTGTGGCGGGACGGAGCTACGAGCAGTACTTC. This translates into CSVVAGRSYEQYF.

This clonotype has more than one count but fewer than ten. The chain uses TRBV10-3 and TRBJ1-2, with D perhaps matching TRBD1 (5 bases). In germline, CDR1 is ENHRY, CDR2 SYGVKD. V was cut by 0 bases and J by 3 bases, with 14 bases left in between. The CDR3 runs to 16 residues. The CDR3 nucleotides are TGTGCCATCAGTGAGTCTTTGGGGCAGAACTACTATGGCTACACCTTC. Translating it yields CAISESLGQNYYGYTF.

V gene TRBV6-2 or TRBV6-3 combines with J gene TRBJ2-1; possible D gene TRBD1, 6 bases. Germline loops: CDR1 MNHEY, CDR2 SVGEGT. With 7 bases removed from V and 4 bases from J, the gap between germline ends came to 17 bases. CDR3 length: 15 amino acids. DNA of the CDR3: TGTGCCAGCACCCCTAGAGTTACAGGGTACAATGAGCAGTTCTTC. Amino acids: CASTPRVTGYNEQFF.

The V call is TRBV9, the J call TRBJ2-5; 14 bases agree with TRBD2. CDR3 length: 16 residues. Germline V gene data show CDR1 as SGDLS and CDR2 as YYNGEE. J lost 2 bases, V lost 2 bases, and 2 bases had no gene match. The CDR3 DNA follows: TGTGCCAGCAGCGTCGGGACTAGCGGGAGTCAAGAGACCCAGTACTTC. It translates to CASSVGTSGSQETQYF.

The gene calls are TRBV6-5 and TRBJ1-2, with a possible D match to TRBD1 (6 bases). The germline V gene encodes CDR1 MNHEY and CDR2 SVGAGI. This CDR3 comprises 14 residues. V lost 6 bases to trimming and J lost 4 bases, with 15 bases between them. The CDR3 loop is CASRTQGVVYGYTF. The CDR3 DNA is TGTGCCAGCAGGACACAGGGTGTAGTCTATGGCTACACCTTC.

The CDR3 sequence: CASSEREGGSSYEQYF. CDR3 DNA: TGTGCCAGCAGTGAACGTGAGGGTGGGAGCTCCTACGAGCAGTACTTC. The V gene is TRBV25-1, the J gene TRBJ2-7, with D perhaps TRBD2 (5 bases). There are 16 residues in the CDR3. V lost 2 bases and J 0 bases, leaving 14 bases between the germline ends. Germline V gives CDR1 MGHDK, CDR2 SYGVNS.

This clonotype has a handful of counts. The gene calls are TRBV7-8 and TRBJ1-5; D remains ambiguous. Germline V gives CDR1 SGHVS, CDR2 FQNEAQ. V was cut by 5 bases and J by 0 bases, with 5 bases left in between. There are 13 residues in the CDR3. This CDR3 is CASSTYSNQPQHF. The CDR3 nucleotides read TGTGCCAGCAGCACTTATAGCAATCAGCCCCAGCATTTT.

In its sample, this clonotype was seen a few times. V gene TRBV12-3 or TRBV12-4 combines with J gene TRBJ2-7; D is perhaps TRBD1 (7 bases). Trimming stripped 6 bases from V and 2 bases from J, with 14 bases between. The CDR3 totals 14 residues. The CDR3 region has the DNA TGTGCCAGCAGCAACAGGGGACTGACCTACGAGCAGTACTTC. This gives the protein CASSNRGLTYEQYF.

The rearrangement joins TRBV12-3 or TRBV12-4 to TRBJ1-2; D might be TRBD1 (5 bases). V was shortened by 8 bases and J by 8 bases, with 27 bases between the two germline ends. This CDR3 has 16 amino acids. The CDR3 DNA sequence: TGTGCCAGCCCGAACCAGGGCAGGGCGATTTCGGGGGGCTACACCTTC. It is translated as CASPNQGRAISGGYTF.

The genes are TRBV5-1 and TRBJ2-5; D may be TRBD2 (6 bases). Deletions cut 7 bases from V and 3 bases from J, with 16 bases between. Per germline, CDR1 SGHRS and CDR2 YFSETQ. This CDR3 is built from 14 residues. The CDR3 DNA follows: TGCGCCAGCTCTGATGGCAGGGAGGAAGAGACCCAGTACTTC. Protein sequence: CASSDGREEETQYF.

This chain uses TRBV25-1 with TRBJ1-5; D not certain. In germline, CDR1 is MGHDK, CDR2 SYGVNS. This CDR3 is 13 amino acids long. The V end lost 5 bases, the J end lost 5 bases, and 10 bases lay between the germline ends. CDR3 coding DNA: TGTGCCAGCAGTAAAAGTGGCGATCAGCCCCAGCATTTT. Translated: CASSKSGDQPQHF.